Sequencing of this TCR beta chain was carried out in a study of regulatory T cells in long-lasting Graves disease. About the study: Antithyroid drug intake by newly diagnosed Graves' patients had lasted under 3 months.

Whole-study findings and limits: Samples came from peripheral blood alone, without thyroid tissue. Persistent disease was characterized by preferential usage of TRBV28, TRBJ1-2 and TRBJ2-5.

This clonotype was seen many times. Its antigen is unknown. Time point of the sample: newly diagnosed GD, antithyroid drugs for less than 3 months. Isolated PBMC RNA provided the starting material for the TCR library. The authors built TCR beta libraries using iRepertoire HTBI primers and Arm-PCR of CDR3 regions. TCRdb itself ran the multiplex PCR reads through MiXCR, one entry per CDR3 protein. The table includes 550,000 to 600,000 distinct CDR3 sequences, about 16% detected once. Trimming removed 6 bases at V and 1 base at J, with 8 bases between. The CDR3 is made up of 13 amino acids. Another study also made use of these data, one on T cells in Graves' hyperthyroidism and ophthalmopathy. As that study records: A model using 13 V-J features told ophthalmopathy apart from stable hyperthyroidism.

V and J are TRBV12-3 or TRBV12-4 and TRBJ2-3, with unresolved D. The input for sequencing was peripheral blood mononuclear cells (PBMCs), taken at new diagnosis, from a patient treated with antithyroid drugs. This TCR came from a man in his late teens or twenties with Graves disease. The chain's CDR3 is CASRGGRTDTQYF. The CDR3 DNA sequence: TGTGCCAGCAGAGGTGGCCGCACAGATACGCAGTATTTT.